This is a list of T cell receptor beta chains from one sample in a study of cytomegalovirus exposure and HLA in healthy donors. Profiled with immunoSEQ multiplex PCR; TCRdb holds only in-frame clones, not every one. The table records about 120,000 clones, approximately 80% of them present only once. The material sequenced was PBMCs. Receptors were obtained from a man in his fifties or sixties in good health and CMV-seronegative. The CDR3 runs from the conserved cysteine through the conserved F or W. A D gene is named only where the DNA matches it firmly. Clone size is shown for a subset of rows, as once, few, many or a class of expanded clone.

clone_size	d_call	cdr3_length	v_call	j_call	cdr3_nt	cdr3_aa
NA	TRBD1	12	TRBV27	TRBJ1-1	TGTGCCAGCAGCACAGGGGGCACTGAAGCTTTCTTT	CASSTGGTEAFF
once	NA	15	TRBV5-1	TRBJ2-7	TGCGCCAGCAGCTTGGACGGCGCGGCCCCCTACGAGCAGTACTTC	CASSLDGAAPYEQYF
few	NA	15	TRBV6-5	TRBJ1-6	TGTGCCGGAAGACCTGGGACACCTTATAATTCACCCCTCCACTTT	CAGRPGTPYNSPLHF
once	TRBD1	16	TRBV7-6	TRBJ1-4	TGTGCCAGCAGCCTATTCCCCGGGACAGATAATGAAAAACTGTTTTTT	CASSLFPGTDNEKLFF
few	TRBD2	15	TRBV2	TRBJ2-7	TGTGCCAGCAGACGTTACGGGACTAGTCCCTACGAGCAGTACTTC	CASRRYGTSPYEQYF
NA	TRBD2	18	TRBV4-2	TRBJ2-3	TGTGCCAGCAGCCAAGATAGGCAAGCGGGGGGGCGGGGAGATACGCAGTATTTT	CASSQDRQAGGRGDTQYF
NA	TRBD1	14	TRBV30	TRBJ2-2	TGTGCCTGGGGACAGGCCAGATACACCGGGGAGCTGTTTTTT	CAWGQARYTGELFF
NA	TRBD1	13	TRBV5-6	TRBJ1-5	TGCCCCCGCTCCGGGACAGCGAATCAGCCCCAGCATTTT	CPRSGTANQPQHF
once	NA	17	TRBV4-3	TRBJ2-3	TGCGCCAGCAGCCAAGAACTGTGGGGGCCCGGCACAGATACGCAGTATTTT	CASSQELWGPGTDTQYF
NA	TRBD2	14	TRBV7-2	TRBJ2-1	TGTGCCAGCAGCTTGCGGCTAGCGGGTGCTGAGCAGTTCTTC	CASSLRLAGAEQFF
NA	NA	15	TRBV4-3	TRBJ2-3	TGCGCCAGCAGCCAATTTAGGACAGTCTTGGATACGCAGTATTTT	CASSQFRTVLDTQYF
once	NA	16	TRBV5-1	TRBJ2-2	TGCGCCAGCAGCTTGGGCCCTTCGACTAACACCGGGGAGCTGTTTTTT	CASSLGPSTNTGELFF
NA	TRBD1	18	TRBV28	TRBJ2-7	TGTGCCAGCAGTCGGGATGAGTCTTTGGACAGGGGAGTCGACGAGCAGTACTTC	CASSRDESLDRGVDEQYF
NA	TRBD1	16	TRBV18	TRBJ1-1	TGTGCCAGCTCACCCTCGACAGGGGGATTAGGCACTGAAGCTTTCTTT	CASSPSTGGLGTEAFF
few	TRBD2	15	TRBV2	TRBJ2-3	TGTGCCAGCAGAGTCCTAGCGGGAGGGGTGGATACGCAGTATTTT	CASRVLAGGVDTQYF
NA	TRBD1	15	TRBV28	TRBJ1-5	TGTGCCAGCAGAAACAGGGGTTCCGGCAATCAGCCCCAGCATTTT	CASRNRGSGNQPQHF